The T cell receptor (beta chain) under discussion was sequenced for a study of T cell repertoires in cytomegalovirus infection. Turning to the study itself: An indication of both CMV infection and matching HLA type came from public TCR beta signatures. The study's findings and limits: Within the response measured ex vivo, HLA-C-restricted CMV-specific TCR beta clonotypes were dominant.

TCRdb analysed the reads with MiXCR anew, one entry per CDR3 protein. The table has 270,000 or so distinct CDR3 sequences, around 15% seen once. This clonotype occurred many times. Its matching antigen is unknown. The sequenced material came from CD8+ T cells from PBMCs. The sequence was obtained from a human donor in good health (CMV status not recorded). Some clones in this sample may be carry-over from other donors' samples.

CDR3 sequence reads: CASSNGQGTDTQYF. CDR3 in DNA: TGTGCCAGCAGCAATGGACAGGGCACAGATACGCAGTATTTT. The chain combines TRBV5-6 with TRBJ2-3, with 7 nucleotides matching TRBD1. Per the germline V gene, CDR1 is SGHDT and CDR2 is YYEEEE. V dropped 4 bases and J dropped 1; count of bases not matched to a gene: 3. This CDR3 spans 14 amino acids. Full variable domain (outside the CDR3, taken from reference TRBV5-6 and TRBJ2-3): DAGVTQSPTHLIKTRGQQVTLRCSPKSGHDTVSWYQQALGQGPQFIFQYYEEEERQRGNFPDRFSGHQFPNYSSELNVNALLLGDSALYLCASSNGQGTDTQYFGPGTRLTVL.